Described below is a single T cell receptor (beta chain) sequence and its context. What it recognizes is unknown. A much larger clone is a single base away; this may be a read error. This CDR3 has 16 amino acids. Germline-derived CDR1 and CDR2 are SGHTA and FQGNSA. These data are taken from a study of blood T cells in healthy people across ages. Study-level findings and limits: A greater number of naive CD4+ cells and higher diversity distinguished long-lived donors from aged donors.

Together with a sample-barcoded 5' primer, a J-beta primer mix was included in a second PCR lasting roughly 6 to 12 cycles. Every cDNA molecule carried a tag from a template-switch adaptor bearing 12 random nucleotides. TCRdb called the 5' RACE reads again in MiXCR, with one record for every CDR3 protein. The data contain hundreds of thousands of distinct CDR3 sequences, roughly 26% of them singletons. This receptor was obtained from a woman older than 75 in good health. Sequencing was done on a sample of blood. The rearrangement joins TRBV7-2 to TRBJ2-7; 11 bases line up with TRBD2. The end of the DNA is better explained by TRBJ2-5, so the J call may be wrong. CDR3 sequence reads: CASNPEASGGQETQYF. The CDR3 region has the DNA TGTGCCAGCAACCCAGAGGCTAGCGGGGGGCAAGAGACCCAGTACTTC.